This TCR beta chain was captured in a study of blood T cell repertoires in COVID-19. The V segment lost 5 bases and the J segment 8 bases; nucleotides outside the gene matches: 6. The CDR3 is 14 residues long. Germline CDR1 is LNHDA and CDR2 is SQIVND (reference sequence). Using immunoSEQ multiplex PCR, the repertoire was profiled, and TCRdb retains in-frame clones only, with some absent. The sample records a few hundred thousand clones, about 87% being singletons. Sequencing was carried out using peripheral blood. The source is a man aged 55 to 70 with acute or convalescent COVID-19. The V gene is TRBV19, the J gene TRBJ1-1, with TRBD1 identical over 12 bases. DNA for the CDR3: TGTGCCAGTAGTCCTACCGGGACAGGGGGCGAAGCTTTCTTT. Translating gives CASSPTGTGGEAFF. Complete variable domain (other parts from reference TRBV19 and TRBJ1-1): DGGITQSPKYLFRKEGQNVTLSCEQNLNHDAMYWYRQDPGQGLRLIYYSQIVNDFQKGDIAEGYSVSREKKESFPLTVTSAQKNPTAFYLCASSPTGTGGEAFFGQGTRLTVV.